This T cell receptor (beta chain) was identified during a study of CD8 T cell repertoires and HIV-1 epitope variants. Study-level background: Epitopes were three Gag families plus Nef HW9 and YT9. Study-wide points: Of roughly nine antigen-specific beta clonotypes, six appeared to cross-react with escape variants.

Sequencing was performed with immunoSEQ multiplex PCR; in TCRdb, only in-frame clones are kept and a portion is missing. The sample records approximately 4,900 clones, more than 60% being singletons. Notes on this clone: Its antigen is still unknown.

The CDR3 is made up of 14 amino acids. V was trimmed by 2 bases and J by 13 bases, leaving 15 bases between them. CDR1 WSHSY and CDR2 SAAADI come from the germline V gene. This TCR was recovered from a male donor with HIV. Input material: cultured CD8+ T cells derived from PBMCs. The rearrangement joins TRBV10-2 to TRBJ1-6, with D possibly being TRBD1 (5 bases). CDR3 sequence: CASSEAGGEAPLHF. The CDR3, as DNA: TGCGCCAGCAGTGAGGCCGGGGGAGAGGCGCCCCTCCACTTT.